Below are 16 T cell receptor beta chains sequenced from a single sample in a study of metastatic and nonmetastatic thyroid tumors. TCRdb reassembled clones from the PCR reads with MiXCR. The sample consists of about 20,000 clones, around 20% of them appearing once. Every patient was untreated before thyroid surgery. The sample comprised blood. The receptors here all came from a female donor with papillary thyroid cancer or a benign thyroid nodule (not recorded which). Some clones in this sample may be carry-over from other donors' samples.

A remark on this clone: This may be a read error: a much more frequent sequence differs by one nucleotide. The genes are TRBV18 and TRBJ1-5; no clear D gene. Per germline, CDR1 KGHSH and CDR2 LQKENI. V lost 6 bases to trimming and J lost 7 bases, with 13 bases between them. The CDR3 has 13 residues. Written as DNA, the CDR3 is TGTGCCAGCTCCCTCCGGGTAAGCCAGCCCCAGCATTTT. This translates into CASSLRVSQPQHF.

In its sample, this clone ranks as medium-sized. This chain joins TRBV12-5 and TRBJ2-7; 7 bases are shared with TRBD2. The CDR3 extends over 14 amino acids. Germline lookup yields CDR1 LGHNT and CDR2 FRNRAP. The J segment lost 4 bases and the V segment lost 5 bases, leaving 8 bases of the junction unmatched. As DNA, the CDR3 is TGTGCTAGTGGTAGGGAGGGACTCTCGTACGAGCAGTACTTC. Translating it yields CASGREGLSYEQYF.

There are many counts of this clone. The J gene is TRBJ2-3, the V gene TRBV20-1; 8 positions match TRBD2. CDR1 is DFQATT and CDR2 is SNEGSKA in the germline V gene (reference sequence). This CDR3 spans 13 amino acids. V lost 5 bases, J lost 1 base, and 2 bases stayed unmatched. CDR3: CSARLARTDTQYF. In DNA, the CDR3 is TGCAGTGCTCGACTAGCGCGCACAGATACGCAGTATTTT.

The table lists this clone with many counts. V is TRBV12-3 or TRBV12-4 and J is TRBJ1-4, with D tentatively TRBD1 (5 bases). The CDR3 runs to 16 residues. The germline V and J ends were trimmed by 6 bases and 1 base, with 15 bases remaining between them. The CDR3 DNA reads TGTGCCAGCAGCGGACACTTGGGAATAACTAATGAAAAACTGTTTTTT. Translation: CASSGHLGITNEKLFF.

The chain links TRBV2 to TRBJ2-1; the match to TRBD2 covers 8 bases. The CDR3 has 13 amino acids. Germline V gene lookup returns CDR1 SNHLY and CDR2 FYNNEI. CDR3 sequence reads: CATSGSSYNEQFF. The CDR3 DNA sequence: TGTGCTACAAGCGGGAGCTCCTACAATGAGCAGTTCTTC.

This clone was detected ten times or more. The chain has TRBV10-1 and TRBJ2-1, with 10 bases lining up with TRBD2. Losses at the gene ends were 10 bases for V and 3 bases for J; bases not matched to a gene: 15. This CDR3 is built from 17 residues. CDR1 and CDR2 from the germline V gene are WNHNN and SYGVQD (reference sequence). The CDR3 loop is CAIGKGGLAEIYNEQFF. In DNA, the CDR3 is TGCGCCATTGGGAAAGGCGGACTAGCGGAGATCTACAATGAGCAGTTCTTC.

This clone was observed at least ten times. The chain combines TRBV30 with TRBJ1-4; TRBD1 might be the D (5 bases). This CDR3 is 16 amino acids long. CDR1 GTSNPN and CDR2 SVGIG come from the germline V gene (reference sequence). Trimming took off 4 bases at V and 0 bases at J, with 15 bases between the two ends. The CDR3 region has the DNA TGTGCCTGGAATCCATCTCCGGGGGCAACTAATGAAAAACTGTTTTTT. Protein product: CAWNPSPGATNEKLFF.

This clone was detected many times. J is TRBJ2-3 and V is TRBV20-1; D is perhaps TRBD2 (5 bases). The CDR3 runs 12 residues. Germline V lookup: CDR1 DFQATT, CDR2 SNEGSKA (reference sequence). Trimming removed 3 bases at V and 1 base at J, with 5 bases between. CDR3: CSARRGTDTQYF. Written as DNA, the CDR3 is TGCAGTGCTAGGAGGGGCACAGATACGCAGTATTTT.

There are many counts of this clone. The same CDR3 also results from other DNA sequences found in this sample. V usage is TRBV11-1 and J usage is TRBJ2-3; TRBD2 aligns across 8 bases. The germline CDR1 and CDR2 sequences are SGHAT and FQDESV (reference sequence). J gave up 6 bases and V 2 bases, and 13 bases lay outside the gene matches. The CDR3 contains 17 residues. The CDR3 DNA reads TGTGCCAGCAGCTTAACCCCGGGGAGCGGGAGTTTGGATACGCAGTATTTT. This translates into CASSLTPGSGSLDTQYF.

This clone came up many times. V is TRBV13 and J is TRBJ2-3; TRBD2 matches at 9 bases. Germline V lookup: CDR1 PRHDT, CDR2 FYEKMQ (reference sequence). The length of the CDR3 is 16 residues. V was clipped by 4 bases and J by 3 bases; unmatched bases: 8. CDR3 DNA sequence: TGTGCCAGCAGCTCTGCGGGGGGGCCGAGGACAGATACGCAGTATTTT. It codes for CASSSAGGPRTDTQYF.

The CDR3 here is CASSYSYNEQFF. The CDR3 bases are TGCGCCAGCAGCTACTCCTACAATGAGCAGTTCTTC. The chain joins TRBV4-1 to TRBJ2-1; no clear D gene. The CDR3 covers 12 residues. V gave up 5 bases and J gave up 0 bases, with 2 bases separating them. Germline V gene sequence: CDR1 MGHRA, CDR2 YSYEKL.

On this clone itself: At one end the junction does not follow the germline gene, possibly because of a read error. The V call is TRBV20-1, the J call TRBJ1-5, with 8 nucleotides matching TRBD1. Germline CDR1 DFQATT, CDR2 SNEGSKA (reference sequence). There are 15 residues in the CDR3. Written as DNA, the CDR3 is TGCAGTGCTGGAGACAGGGGTCAGAGCAATCATACCCAGCATTTT. Its protein product is CSAGDRGQSNHTQHF.

This clone was picked up many times. The chain is built from TRBV24-1 and TRBJ2-1; D is unresolved. The V and J ends lost 0 bases and 4 bases respectively, with 9 bases between them. The CDR3 has 15 residues. Germline V CDR1 and CDR2: KGHDR, SFDVKD. CDR3 sequence (DNA): TGTGCCACCAGTGATTTGTTATCAGGTTACAATGAGCAGTTCTTC. It translates to CATSDLLSGYNEQFF.

This clone was observed at least ten times. The V call is TRBV7-2, the J call TRBJ2-1, with D perhaps matching TRBD1 (6 bases). Trimming removed 5 bases at V and 0 bases at J, with 11 bases between. Germline CDR1 reads SGHTA; CDR2 reads FQGNSA. The CDR3 length is 15 residues. CDR3 region: CASSTGTSSYNEQFF. In DNA form, the CDR3 reads TGTGCCAGCAGCACCGGGACAAGCTCCTACAATGAGCAGTTCTTC.

The chain is built from TRBV7-9 and TRBJ2-1; possibly TRBD1 or TRBD2 for D (6 bases each). Trimming stripped 5 bases from V and 10 bases from J, with 18 bases between. Germline CDR1 reads SEHNR; CDR2 reads FQNEAQ (reference sequence). This CDR3 region has 14 residues. Here the CDR3 DNA reads TGTGCCAGCAGCCCAGGGGCGTGGGGGAGGGAGCAGTTCTTC. Translated: CASSPGAWGREQFF.

This clone was observed many times. CDR3 amino acids: CASSVRNSYNEQFF. The DNA of the CDR3 is TGTGCCAGCAGTGTCCGAAATAGCTACAATGAGCAGTTCTTC. The rearrangement links TRBV2 to TRBJ2-1; no clear D. The CDR3 consists of 14 residues. V was trimmed by 4 bases and J by 3 bases, leaving 10 bases between them. Germline values: CDR1 SNHLY, CDR2 FYNNEI.